This TCR beta chain was identified in a study of blood T cells in healthy people across ages. V was trimmed by 1 base and J by 3 bases, leaving 9 bases between them. Germline lookup yields CDR1 DFQATT and CDR2 SNEGSKA (reference sequence). This CDR3 region has 13 residues. Overall study results and limits: Per million T cells, TCR beta diversity dropped about linearly as age rose.

Then a second PCR, running about 7 to 11 cycles, was carried out with a sample-barcoded 5' primer and a J-beta primer mix. From the 5' RACE reads, TCRdb called clonotypes with MiXCR, one entry per CDR3 protein. The sample carries 550,000 to 650,000 distinct CDR3 sequences, over 25% recorded once. A note on this clonotype: The antigen remains undetermined.

These data also featured in a second study, about T cells of mothers and their children.

Sequenced material: blood. The chain employs TRBV20-1 and TRBJ1-2; a possible D gene is TRBD1 (6 bases). The sequence derives from a boy between 2 and 15 years old in good health. CDR3 loop: CSARVEGDYGYTF. DNA for the CDR3: TGCAGTGCTAGAGTAGAGGGGGACTATGGCTACACCTTC.